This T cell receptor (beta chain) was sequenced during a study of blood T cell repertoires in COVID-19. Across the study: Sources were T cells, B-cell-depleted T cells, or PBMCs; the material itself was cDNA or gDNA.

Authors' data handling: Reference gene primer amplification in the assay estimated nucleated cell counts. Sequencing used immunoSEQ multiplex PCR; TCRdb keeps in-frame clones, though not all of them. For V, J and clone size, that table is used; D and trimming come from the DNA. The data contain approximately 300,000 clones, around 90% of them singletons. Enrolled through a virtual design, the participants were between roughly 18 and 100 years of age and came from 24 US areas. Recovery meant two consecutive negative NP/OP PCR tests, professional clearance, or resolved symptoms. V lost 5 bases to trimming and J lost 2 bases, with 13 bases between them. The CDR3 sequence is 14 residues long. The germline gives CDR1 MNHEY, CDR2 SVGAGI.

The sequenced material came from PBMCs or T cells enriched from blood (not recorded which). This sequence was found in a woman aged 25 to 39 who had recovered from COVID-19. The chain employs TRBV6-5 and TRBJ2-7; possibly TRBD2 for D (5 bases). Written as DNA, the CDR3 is TGTGCCAGCAGTCCCCGGGATTCGGCCTACGAGCAGTACTTC. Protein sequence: CASSPRDSAYEQYF.